These 15 T cell receptor beta chains share one sample of origin, sequenced in a study of yellow fever vaccine responses in identical twins. TCRdb reprocessed the RT-PCR reads with MiXCR, giving one entry per CDR3 protein. Here the sample spans over 20,000 distinct CDR3 sequences, roughly 73% being singletons. The material sequenced was T cells from blood (PBMCs), unsorted or a sorted subset (not recorded which), taken before or after yellow fever vaccination (not recorded which). The receptor set was obtained from a woman under 30 who received the yellow fever vaccine.

The V and J genes are TRBV11-2 and TRBJ2-1; D may correspond to TRBD1 or TRBD2 (5 bases each). V gave up 5 bases and J gave up 7 bases, with 15 bases separating them. The CDR3 runs to 14 residues. Germline V CDR1 and CDR2: SGHAT, FQNNGV. For the CDR3, the DNA is TGTGCCAGCAGCCTAGTCGTGTGGGGGAATGAGCAGTTCTTC. It specifies CASSLVVWGNEQFF.

This clonotype appeared once. The chain uses TRBV6-1 and TRBJ2-2, with 11 bases lining up with TRBD2. Germline-derived CDR1 and CDR2 are MNHNS and SASEGT. After removal of 7 bases from V and 4 bases from J, the junction contained 5 bases not matched to a gene. The CDR3 spans 15 residues. The CDR3 sequence: CASIQTSGTTGELFF. The CDR3, as DNA: TGTGCCAGCATCCAGACTAGCGGGACCACCGGGGAGCTGTTTTTT.

The chain couples TRBV28 to TRBJ1-5; D not certain. From germline, CDR1 is MDHEN and CDR2 SYDVKM. V was cut by 6 bases and J by 9 bases, with 9 bases left in between. This CDR3 comprises 11 residues. CDR3 coding DNA: TGTGCCAGCAGGGGTTTGGGGCCCCAGCATTTT. Residues: CASRGLGPQHF.

V usage is TRBV29-1 and J usage is TRBJ1-1, with D unresolved. V lost 8 bases, J lost 1 base, and 11 bases lay in between. The CDR3 is 12 amino acids. Looked up from germline, CDR1 is SQVTM and CDR2 is ANQGSEA. DNA for the CDR3: TGCAGCTCCGAGCCAGAGAACACTGAAGCTTTCTTT. This sequence encodes CSSEPENTEAFF.

The CDR3 loop reads CSVEDPDRYEQYF. As DNA, the CDR3 is TGCAGCGTTGAAGATCCGGACAGGTACGAGCAGTACTTC. V is TRBV29-1 and J is TRBJ2-7; 7 positions agree with TRBD1. The germline V gene encodes CDR1 SQVTM and CDR2 ANQGSEA. With V trimmed by 0 bases and J by 4 bases, 3 bases remained unmatched. This CDR3 comprises 13 residues.

The gene calls are TRBV29-1 and TRBJ1-1; D remains unclear. The CDR3 length is 10 residues. Germline V gene sequence: CDR1 SQVTM, CDR2 ANQGSEA. Trimming shortened V by 4 bases and J by 1 base, and 1 base separated the two germline ends. CDR3 nucleotide sequence: TGCAGCGTTGGGAACACTGAAGCTTTCTTT. Its translation is CSVGNTEAFF.

This chain connects TRBV20-1 to TRBJ2-5, with 10 bases that match TRBD2. This CDR3 has 14 amino acids. Germline CDR1 and CDR2: DFQATT and SNEGSKA (reference sequence). Trimming at V came to 5 bases and at J to 4 bases, leaving 7 bases not matched to a gene. The CDR3 DNA reads TGCAGTGCTTCCGGGACTAGCGTGTCAGAGACCCAGTACTTC. Amino acids: CSASGTSVSETQYF.

The chain recombines TRBV3-1 with TRBJ2-5; TRBD1 is a possible D gene (6 bases). Trimming cost V 2 bases and J 4 bases, with 14 bases left between them. This CDR3 has 15 residues. Germline-derived CDR1 and CDR2 are LGHDT and YNNKEL (reference sequence). CDR3 in DNA: TGTGCCAGCAGCCAAACTACAGGGTCAGGAGAGACCCAGTACTTC. This gives the protein CASSQTTGSGETQYF.

V is TRBV4-2 and J is TRBJ2-3; weak D call: TRBD1 (5 bases). V was pared by 0 bases and J by 5 bases, with 18 bases between. Per the germline V gene, CDR1 is LGHNA and CDR2 is YNFKEQ. The CDR3 has 17 residues. CDR3 in DNA: TGTGCCAGCAGCCAAGATCAGGTTAGGCAGGGCTTAGATACGCAGTATTTT. As protein: CASSQDQVRQGLDTQYF.

Only one count was recorded for this clonotype. J is TRBJ2-5 and V is TRBV25-1; D call uncertain. Germline CDR1 and CDR2: MGHDK and SYGVNS. CDR3 length: 14 amino acids. Trimming stripped 1 base from V and 5 bases from J, with 11 bases between. The CDR3 here is CASSESGPKETQYF. The CDR3 DNA follows: TGTGCCAGCAGTGAATCCGGCCCGAAGGAGACCCAGTACTTC.

The V call is TRBV27, the J call TRBJ1-1; a weak D match, TRBD1 (6 bases). The CDR3 has 15 residues. V lost 7 bases and J 5 bases, leaving 20 bases between the germline ends. Germline V gene lookup returns CDR1 MNHEY and CDR2 SMNVEV (reference sequence). The CDR3 region has the DNA TGTGCCAGCACCAAACCTGGAGGGGGACGGACTGAAGCTTTCTTT. Translating it yields CASTKPGGGRTEAFF.

The chain joins TRBV7-8 to TRBJ2-3; D could derive from TRBD1 or TRBD2 (5 bases each). In germline, CDR1 is SGHVS, CDR2 FQNEAQ. Trimming pared 2 bases from V and 4 bases from J, leaving 10 bases between. The CDR3 is 14 residues long. The CDR3 DNA reads TGTGCCAGCAGCTTAATTCGAGGGGCAGATACGCAGTATTTT. Protein product: CASSLIRGADTQYF. Variable domain in full (rest from reference TRBV7-8 and TRBJ2-3): GAGVSQSPRYKVAKRGQDVALRCDPISGHVSLFWYQQALGQGPEFLTYFQNEAQLDKSGLPSDRFFAERPEGSVSTLKIQRTQQEDSAVYLCASSLIRGADTQYFGPGTRLTVL.

This clonotype was counted a single time. V is TRBV15 and J is TRBJ2-7; D is unresolved. Trimming shortened V by 6 bases and J by 1 base, and 10 bases separated the two germline ends. The CDR3 has 13 residues. Germline-derived CDR1 and CDR2 are LNHNV and YYDKDF (reference sequence). Written as DNA, the CDR3 is TGTGCCACCAGTTCTCCCCCTTCCTACGAGCAGTACTTC. Translation gives CATSSPPSYEQYF.

The J gene is TRBJ1-4, the V gene TRBV2; D not resolved. The V end lost 6 bases, the J end lost 0 bases, and 11 bases lay between the germline ends. Germline CDR1 SNHLY, CDR2 FYNNEI. This CDR3 has 15 amino acids. CDR3 nucleotide sequence: TGTGCCAGCAGGACCCCTTTCACAACTAATGAAAAACTGTTTTTT. This encodes CASRTPFTTNEKLFF.

The CDR3 coding sequence is TGCAGCGTGGGGACTCTTTACGAGCAGTACGTC. Its translation: CSVGTLYEQYV. This chain connects TRBV29-1 to TRBJ2-7; TRBD2 is a possible D gene (6 bases). CDR3 length equals 11 residues. Trimming left V 6 bases short and J 4 bases short, with 10 bases between. Per the germline V gene, CDR1 is SQVTM and CDR2 is ANQGSEA.